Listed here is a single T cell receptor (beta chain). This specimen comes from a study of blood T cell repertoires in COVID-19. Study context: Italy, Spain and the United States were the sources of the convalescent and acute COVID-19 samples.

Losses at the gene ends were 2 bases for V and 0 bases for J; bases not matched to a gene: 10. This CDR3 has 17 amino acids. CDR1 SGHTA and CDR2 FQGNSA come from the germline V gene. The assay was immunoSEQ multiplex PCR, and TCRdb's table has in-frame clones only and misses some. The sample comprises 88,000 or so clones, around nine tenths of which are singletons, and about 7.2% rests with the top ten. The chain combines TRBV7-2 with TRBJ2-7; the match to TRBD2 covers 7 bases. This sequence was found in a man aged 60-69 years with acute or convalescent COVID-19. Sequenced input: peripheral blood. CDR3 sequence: CASSLMNAGVSSYEQYF. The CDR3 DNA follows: TGTGCCAGCAGCTTAATGAATGCGGGGGTCAGCTCCTACGAGCAGTACTTC.